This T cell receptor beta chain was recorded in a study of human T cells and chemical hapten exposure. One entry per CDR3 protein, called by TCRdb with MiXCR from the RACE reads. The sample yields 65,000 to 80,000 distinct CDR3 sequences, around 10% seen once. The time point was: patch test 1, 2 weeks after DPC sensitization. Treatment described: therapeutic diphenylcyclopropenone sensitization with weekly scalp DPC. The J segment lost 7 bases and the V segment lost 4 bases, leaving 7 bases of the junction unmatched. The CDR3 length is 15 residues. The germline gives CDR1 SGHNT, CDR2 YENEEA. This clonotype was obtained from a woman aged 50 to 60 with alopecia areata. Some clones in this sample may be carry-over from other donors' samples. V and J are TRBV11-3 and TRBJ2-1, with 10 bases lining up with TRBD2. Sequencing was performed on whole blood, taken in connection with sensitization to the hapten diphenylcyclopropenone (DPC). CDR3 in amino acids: CASSSGTSDLNEQFF. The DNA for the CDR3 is TGTGCCAGCAGCTCCGGGACTAGCGACCTAAATGAGCAGTTCTTC.